Listed below are T cell receptor beta chains from one sample, sequenced in a study of Ad26.COV2.S vaccination and SARS-CoV-2 variants. The table came from immunoSEQ multiplex PCR; TCRdb's copy has only in-frame clones and leaves some out. Among roughly 420,000 clones listed, roughly nine tenths were seen once. Source: peripheral blood, taken in a trial of Ad26.COV2.S vaccine versus placebo. The receptors here all came from a person between 18 and 59 years old who received the Ad26.COV2.S COVID-19 vaccine or a placebo. The CDR3 runs from the conserved cysteine through the conserved F or W. A D gene is named only where the DNA matches it firmly. Clone sizes are given selectively: once, few, many, or a class where the clone is expanded.

cdr3_length | clone_size | j_call | v_call | d_call | cdr3_nt | cdr3_aa
15 | . | TRBJ1-4 | TRBV25-1 | TRBD1 | TGTGCCAGCAGTGCGGACAGGGGTACCTATGAAAAACTGTTTTTT | CASSADRGTYEKLFF
16 | . | TRBJ2-3 | TRBV9 | . | TGTGCCAGCAGCCCCCCCTCAGCAGGGGGGGTAGATACGCAGTATTTT | CASSPPSAGGVDTQYF
15 | once | TRBJ2-7 | TRBV11-2 | . | TGTGCCAGCAGCTTAGAGCTCGACAGGCGATACGAGCAGTACTTC | CASSLELDRRYEQYF
13 | . | TRBJ2-3 | TRBV4-3 | . | TGCGCCAGCAGCCCAAGTATGGAGGATACGCAGTATTTT | CASSPSMEDTQYF
16 | . | TRBJ1-5 | TRBV6-1 | TRBD1 | TGTGCCAGCAGTGGTCCTACTAGGGACAGAAATCAGCCCCAGCATTTT | CASSGPTRDRNQPQHF
14 | . | TRBJ1-4 | TRBV7-2 | TRBD1 | TGTGCCAGCAGTTTACAGGGGGCTGGGGAAAAACTGTTTTTT | CASSLQGAGEKLFF
15 | . | TRBJ2-3 | TRBV7-9 | . | TGTGCCAGCAGCTTGTCTGCGGGTAGCACAGATACGCAGTATTTT | CASSLSAGSTDTQYF
15 | . | TRBJ2-3 | TRBV9 | TRBD1 | TGTGCCAGCAGCCCTTGGACAGGGGGCACAGATACGCAGTATTTT | CASSPWTGGTDTQYF
14 | . | TRBJ2-3 | TRBV6-5 | TRBD1 | TGTGCCAGCAGGACAGGGGGCCGATCTACTACGCAGTATTTT | CASRTGGRSTTQYF
15 | once | TRBJ1-5 | TRBV5-6 | . | TGTGCCAGCAGCTTGGGCAGAGAACTCAATCAGCCCCAGCATTTT | CASSLGRELNQPQHF
15 | . | TRBJ2-2 | TRBV2 | . | TGTGCCAGCAGTGAAGACACCTCGAACACCGGGGAGCTGTTTTTT | CASSEDTSNTGELFF
14 | . | TRBJ2-3 | TRBV2 | . | TGTGCCAGCAGTGCCGGCACCTCCACAGATACGCAGTATTTT | CASSAGTSTDTQYF
14 | . | TRBJ2-3 | TRBV28 | . | TGTGCCAGCAATCGACTTGGGGGCACAGATACGCAGTATTTT | CASNRLGGTDTQYF
12 | few | TRBJ2-7 | TRBV7-9 | . | TGTGCCAGCAGCTCCGGACAGTACGAGCAGTACTTC | CASSSGQYEQYF
10 | once | TRBJ2-5 | TRBV20-1 | . | TGCAGTGCTGGGCGGACGACCCAGTACTTC | CSAGRTTQYF
15 | . | TRBJ2-1 | TRBV6-5 | TRBD2 | TGTGCCAGCGGGACGCTAGCGGGAGGCTACAATGAGCAGTTCTTC | CASGTLAGGYNEQFF
12 | . | TRBJ2-1 | TRBV24-1 | . | TGTGCCACCAGTGATTTTTTAGGTCAGCAGTTCTTC | CATSDFLGQQFF
13 | . | TRBJ1-2 | TRBV12-3/TRBV12-4 | TRBD1 | TGTGCCAGCACTTGGACAGGGGGCTATGGCTACACCTTC | CASTWTGGYGYTF
15 | . | TRBJ1-2 | TRBV19 | . | TGTGCCAGTAGTATAGCCGGGACGGGGAACTATGGCTACACCTTC | CASSIAGTGNYGYTF
17 | . | TRBJ2-2 | TRBV19 | TRBD2 | TGTGCCAGTAGCGGGAGGGGGTGGGCCGGTACGACCGGGGAGCTGTTTTTT | CASSGRGWAGTTGELFF
13 | . | TRBJ2-1 | TRBV28 | . | TGTGCCAGCAGTCCCCGAGATCTCAATGAGCAGTTCTTC | CASSPRDLNEQFF
13 | many | TRBJ2-7 | TRBV2 | . | TGTGCCAGTAGTCGCGGGACTTTCTACGAGCAGTACTTC | CASSRGTFYEQYF
13 | . | TRBJ2-1 | TRBV19 | TRBD2 | TGTGCCAGTAGCGAACAGCGGGGGGTAAGGCAGTTCTTC | CASSEQRGVRQFF
14 | . | TRBJ1-2 | TRBV28 | . | TGTGCCAGCAGACCCCCCGGAATAAACTATGGCTACACCTTC | CASRPPGINYGYTF
17 | . | TRBJ2-7 | TRBV30 | . | TGTGCCTGGAGACCGCAGATCGGACAAAAAACATCCTACGAGCAGTACTTC | CAWRPQIGQKTSYEQYF
16 | . | TRBJ2-2 | TRBV7-3 | TRBD1 | TGTGCCAGCAGCCCCCTGGGGACAGGGGGCTCCGGGGAGCTGTTTTTT | CASSPLGTGGSGELFF
13 | few | TRBJ1-3 | TRBV7-9 | . | TGTGCCAGCAGCTTAGGGACTGGAAACACCATATATTTT | CASSLGTGNTIYF